This T cell receptor beta chain came from a study of neurological immune-mediated disorders. This clonotype was seen ten or more times. What it recognizes is unknown. Sample time point: longitudinal time-point 1 (baseline). Unsorted libraries used 2 million PBMCs kept at -80 degrees C. CDR1 and CDR2 from the germline V gene are DFQATT and SNEGSKA (reference sequence). The germline V and J ends were trimmed by 6 bases and 4 bases, with 7 bases remaining between them. The CDR3 runs 10 residues. The cDNA was generated by 5'RACE with 10-nucleotide random UMIs. Each CDR3 protein gets one entry after TCRdb re-called the 5' RACE reads with MiXCR. The sample consists of about 71,000 distinct CDR3 sequences, 9.5% to 13% of them appearing once. The study's findings and limits: No expanded-clone CDR3 amino acid sequence recurred across subjects, suggesting private TCR-beta repertoires. In HTLV-1-associated myelopathy, TCR clonal expansion was greatest, whereas multiple sclerosis had the least, falling below healthy controls.

The rearrangement links TRBV20-1 to TRBJ2-7; unclear D gene. This sequence originates from a man between 25 and 39 years old in good health. Sequenced material: PBMCs. CDR3 residues: CSARLYEQYF. The CDR3 DNA is TGCAGTGCCAGACTTTACGAGCAGTACTTC.